A single TCR beta chain is shown here with its context. The antigen remains undetermined. The assay was immunoSEQ multiplex PCR, and TCRdb's table has in-frame clones only and misses some. Seen here are around 100,000 clones, 88% observed once, and the top ten hold 1.8%. The data are from a study of T cell responses to AZD1222 COVID-19 vaccine. Study observations and caveats: At study baseline, merely six AZD1222 recipients were seropositive.

Germline-derived CDR1 and CDR2 are GTSNPN and SVGIG (reference sequence). Trimming removed 2 bases from V and 3 bases from J, with 11 bases in between. The CDR3 spans 14 residues. The V and J genes are TRBV30 and TRBJ1-3, with D uncertain. This TCR was sampled from an adult in good health. The sequencing used peripheral blood, collected on day 0 of AZD1222 vaccination. The CDR3 reads CAWSYGDRGNTIYF. The CDR3 DNA is TGTGCCTGGAGTTATGGGGATCGTGGAAACACCATATATTTT.